This T cell receptor (beta chain) was retrieved from a study of shared clonotypes between healthy human individuals. The CDR3 extends over 14 amino acids. V lost 3 bases and J 2 bases, leaving 11 bases between the germline ends. Germline V gene sequence: CDR1 KGHSH, CDR2 LQKENI. It was at deep level that the assay was run. Repertoires were generated with immunoSEQ multiplex PCR, while TCRdb's copy carries only in-frame clones and drops some. The sample yields about 2.4 million clones, under 95% seen once. The chain couples TRBV18 to TRBJ2-7; the D gene is possibly TRBD1 (5 bases). The clonotype originates from a man in his late teens or twenties in good health. Some clones in this sample may be carry-over from other donors' samples. Sequences were obtained from naive CD4+ T cells from PBMCs. Subset in this sample: CD45RA+ positively selected. The CDR3 is CASSPSLGPYEQYF. In DNA form, the CDR3 reads TGTGCCAGCTCACCTTCTCTGGGGCCCTACGAGCAGTACTTC.